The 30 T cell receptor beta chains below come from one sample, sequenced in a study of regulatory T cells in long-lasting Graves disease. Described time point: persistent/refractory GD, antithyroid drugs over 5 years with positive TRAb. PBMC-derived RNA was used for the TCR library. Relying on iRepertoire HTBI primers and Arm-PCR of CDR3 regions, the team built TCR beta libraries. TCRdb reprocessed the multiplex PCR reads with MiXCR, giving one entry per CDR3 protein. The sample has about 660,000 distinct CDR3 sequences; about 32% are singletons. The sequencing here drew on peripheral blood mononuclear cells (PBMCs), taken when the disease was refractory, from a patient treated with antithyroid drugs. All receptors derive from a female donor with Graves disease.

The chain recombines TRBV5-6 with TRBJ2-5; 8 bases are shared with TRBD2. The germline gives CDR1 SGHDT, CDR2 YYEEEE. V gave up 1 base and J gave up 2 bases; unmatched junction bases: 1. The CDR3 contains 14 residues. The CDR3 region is CASSLPGGQETQYF. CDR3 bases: TGTGCCAGCAGCTTGCCGGGAGGGCAAGAGACCCAGTACTTC.

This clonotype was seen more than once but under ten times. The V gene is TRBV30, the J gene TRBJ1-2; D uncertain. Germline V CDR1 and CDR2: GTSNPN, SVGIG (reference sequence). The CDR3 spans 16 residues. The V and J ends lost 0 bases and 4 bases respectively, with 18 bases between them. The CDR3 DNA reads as TGTGCCTGGAGTGTATCTAGTGGCGGCGGCGGCTATGGCTACACCTTC. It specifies CAWSVSSGGGGYGYTF.

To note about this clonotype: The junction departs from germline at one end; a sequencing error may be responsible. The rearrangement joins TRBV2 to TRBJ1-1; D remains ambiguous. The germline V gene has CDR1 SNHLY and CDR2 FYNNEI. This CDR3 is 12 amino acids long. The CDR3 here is CASSEWATVAFF. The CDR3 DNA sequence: TGTGCCAGCAGTGAATGGGCCACTGTAGCTTTCTTT.

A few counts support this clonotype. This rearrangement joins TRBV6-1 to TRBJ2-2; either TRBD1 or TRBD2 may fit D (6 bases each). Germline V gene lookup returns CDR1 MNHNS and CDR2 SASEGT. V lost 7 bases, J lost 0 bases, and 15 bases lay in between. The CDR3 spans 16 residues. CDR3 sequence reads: CASTRGQFANTGELFF. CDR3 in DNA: TGTGCCAGCACCCGGGGGCAATTCGCGAACACCGGGGAGCTGTTTTTT.

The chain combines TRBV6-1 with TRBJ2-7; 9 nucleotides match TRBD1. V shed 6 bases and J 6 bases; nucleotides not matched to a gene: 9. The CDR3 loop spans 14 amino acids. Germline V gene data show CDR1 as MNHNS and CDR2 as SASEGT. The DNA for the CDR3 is TGTGCCAGCAGATCGGGACAGGGAGTATTCGAGCAGTACTTC. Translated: CASRSGQGVFEQYF.

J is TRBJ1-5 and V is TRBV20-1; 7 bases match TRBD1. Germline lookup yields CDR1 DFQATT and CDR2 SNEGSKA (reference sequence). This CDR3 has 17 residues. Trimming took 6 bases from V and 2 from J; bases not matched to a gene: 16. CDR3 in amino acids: CSANPGQHFAGNQPQHF. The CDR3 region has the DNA TGCAGTGCGAATCCGGGACAGCACTTTGCGGGCAATCAGCCCCAGCATTTT.

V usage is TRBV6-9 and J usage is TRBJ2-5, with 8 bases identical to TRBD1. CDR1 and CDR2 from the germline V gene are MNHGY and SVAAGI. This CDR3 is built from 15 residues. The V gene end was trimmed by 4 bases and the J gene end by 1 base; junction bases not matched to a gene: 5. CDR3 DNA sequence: TGTGCCAGCAGTTCCGGGACAGGAACCCAAGAGACCCAGTACTTC. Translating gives CASSSGTGTQETQYF.

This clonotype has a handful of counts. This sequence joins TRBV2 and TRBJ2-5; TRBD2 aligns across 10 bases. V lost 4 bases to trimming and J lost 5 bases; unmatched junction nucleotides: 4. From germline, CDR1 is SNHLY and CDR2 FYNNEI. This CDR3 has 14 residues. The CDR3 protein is CASSALAGAETQYF. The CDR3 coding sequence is TGTGCCAGCAGTGCCCTAGCGGGAGCGGAGACCCAGTACTTC.

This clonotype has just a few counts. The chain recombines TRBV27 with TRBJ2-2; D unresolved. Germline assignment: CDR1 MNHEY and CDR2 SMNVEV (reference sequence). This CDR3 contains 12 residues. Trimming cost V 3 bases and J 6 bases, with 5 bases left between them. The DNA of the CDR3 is TGTGCCAGCAGTTTTTACGCCGGGGAGCTGTTTTTT. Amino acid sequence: CASSFYAGELFF.

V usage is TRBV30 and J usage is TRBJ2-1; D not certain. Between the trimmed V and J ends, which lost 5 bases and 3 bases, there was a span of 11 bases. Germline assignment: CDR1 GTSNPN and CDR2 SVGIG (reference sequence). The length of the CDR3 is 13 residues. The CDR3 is CAWVETSYNEQFF. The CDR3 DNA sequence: TGTGCCTGGGTGGAAACAAGCTACAATGAGCAGTTCTTC. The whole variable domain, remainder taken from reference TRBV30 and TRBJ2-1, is SQTIHQWPATLVQPVGSPLSLECTVEGTSNPNLYWYRQAAGRGLQLLFYSVGIGQISSEVPQNLSASRPQDRQFILSSKKLLLSDSGFYLCAWVETSYNEQFFGPGTRLTVL.

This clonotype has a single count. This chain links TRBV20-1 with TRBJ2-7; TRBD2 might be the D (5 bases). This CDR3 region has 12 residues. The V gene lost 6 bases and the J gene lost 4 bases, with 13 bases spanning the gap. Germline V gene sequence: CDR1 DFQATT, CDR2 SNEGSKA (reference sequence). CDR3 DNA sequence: TGCAGTGCCGGGGATTCACTGTACGAGCAGTACTTC. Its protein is CSAGDSLYEQYF.

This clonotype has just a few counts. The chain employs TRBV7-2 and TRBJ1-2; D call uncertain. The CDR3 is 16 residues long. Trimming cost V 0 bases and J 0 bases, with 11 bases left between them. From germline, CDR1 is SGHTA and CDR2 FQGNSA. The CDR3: CASSLAPRSANYGYTF. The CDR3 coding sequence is TGTGCCAGCAGCTTAGCGCCCCGCAGTGCTAACTATGGCTACACCTTC.

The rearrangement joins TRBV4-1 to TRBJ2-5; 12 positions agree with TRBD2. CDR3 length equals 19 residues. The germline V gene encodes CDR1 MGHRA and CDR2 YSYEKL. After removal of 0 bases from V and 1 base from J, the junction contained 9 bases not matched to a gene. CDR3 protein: CASSQDDWTSGNPQETQYF. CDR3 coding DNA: TGCGCCAGCAGCCAAGATGACTGGACTAGCGGGAACCCCCAAGAGACCCAGTACTTC.

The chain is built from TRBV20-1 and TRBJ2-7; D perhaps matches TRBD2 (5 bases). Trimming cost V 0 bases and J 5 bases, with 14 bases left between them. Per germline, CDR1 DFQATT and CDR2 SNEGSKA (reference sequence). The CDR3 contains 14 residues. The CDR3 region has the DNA TGCAGTGCTAGAGATCGGACTGTGGTCAACGAGCAGTACTTC. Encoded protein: CSARDRTVVNEQYF.

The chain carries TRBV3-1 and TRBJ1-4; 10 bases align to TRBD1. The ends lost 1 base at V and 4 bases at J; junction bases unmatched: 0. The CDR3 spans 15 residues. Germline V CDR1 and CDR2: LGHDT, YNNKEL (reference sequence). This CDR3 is CASSQGTGGNEKLFF. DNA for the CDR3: TGTGCCAGCAGCCAAGGGACAGGGGGTAATGAAAAACTGTTTTTT.

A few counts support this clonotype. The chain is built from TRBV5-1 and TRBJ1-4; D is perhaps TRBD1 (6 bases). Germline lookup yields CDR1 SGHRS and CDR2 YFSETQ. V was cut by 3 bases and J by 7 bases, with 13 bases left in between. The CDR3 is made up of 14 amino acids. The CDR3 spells CASSSGQGVEKLFF. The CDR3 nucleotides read TGCGCCAGCAGCTCGGGACAAGGTGTTGAAAAACTGTTTTTT.

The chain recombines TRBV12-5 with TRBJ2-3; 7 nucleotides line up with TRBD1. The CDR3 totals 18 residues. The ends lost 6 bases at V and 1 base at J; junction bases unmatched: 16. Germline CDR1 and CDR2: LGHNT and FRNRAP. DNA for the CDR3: TGTGCTAGTGGCCAAAGACCGATACCGGGACAGCGCACAGATACGCAGTATTTT. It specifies CASGQRPIPGQRTDTQYF.

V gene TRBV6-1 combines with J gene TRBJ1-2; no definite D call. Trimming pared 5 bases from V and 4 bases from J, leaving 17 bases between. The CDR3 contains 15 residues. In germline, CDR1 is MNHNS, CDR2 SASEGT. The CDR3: CASSTTKTTLYGYTF. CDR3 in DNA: TGTGCCAGCAGTACGACTAAGACTACGCTCTATGGCTACACCTTC.

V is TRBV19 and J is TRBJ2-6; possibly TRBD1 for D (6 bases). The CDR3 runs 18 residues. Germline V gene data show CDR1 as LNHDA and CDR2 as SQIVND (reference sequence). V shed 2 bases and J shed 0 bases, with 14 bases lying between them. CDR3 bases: TGTGCCAGTAGTATAATTGAGGACAGTTACTCTGGGGCCAACGTCCTGACTTTC. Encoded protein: CASSIIEDSYSGANVLTF. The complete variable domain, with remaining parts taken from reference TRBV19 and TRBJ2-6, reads DGGITQSPKYLFRKEGQNVTLSCEQNLNHDAMYWYRQDPGQGLRLIYYSQIVNDFQKGDIAEGYSVSREKKESFPLTVTSAQKNPTAFYLCASSIIEDSYSGANVLTFGAGSRLTVL.

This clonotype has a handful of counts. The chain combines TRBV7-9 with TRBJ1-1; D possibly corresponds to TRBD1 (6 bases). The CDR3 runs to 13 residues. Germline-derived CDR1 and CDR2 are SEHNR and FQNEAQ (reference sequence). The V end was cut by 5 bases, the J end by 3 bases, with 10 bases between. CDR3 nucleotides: TGTGCCAGCAGCCGCAGGGGTTACACTGAAGCTTTCTTT. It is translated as CASSRRGYTEAFF. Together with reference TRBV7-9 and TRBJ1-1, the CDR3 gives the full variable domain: DTGVSQNPRHKITKRGQNVTFRCDPISEHNRLYWYRQTLGQGPEFLTYFQNEAQLEKSRLLSDRFSAERPKGSFSTLEIQRTEQGDSAMYLCASSRRGYTEAFFGQGTRLTVV.

CDR3 residues: CASSPSDLPLHF. In DNA, the CDR3 is TGTGCCAGCTCACCTTCTGATCTCCCCCTCCACTTT. This chain uses TRBV18 with TRBJ1-6, with D unclear. This CDR3 comprises 12 residues. Looked up from germline, CDR1 is KGHSH and CDR2 is LQKENI. The V gene lost 3 bases and the J gene lost 13 bases, with 10 bases spanning the gap.

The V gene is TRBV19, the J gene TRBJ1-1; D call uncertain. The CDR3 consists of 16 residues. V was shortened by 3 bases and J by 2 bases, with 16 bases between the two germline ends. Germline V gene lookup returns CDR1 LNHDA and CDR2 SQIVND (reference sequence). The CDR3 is CASSISQDYPNTEAFF. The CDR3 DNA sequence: TGTGCCAGTAGTATTAGTCAGGACTACCCCAACACTGAAGCTTTCTTT.

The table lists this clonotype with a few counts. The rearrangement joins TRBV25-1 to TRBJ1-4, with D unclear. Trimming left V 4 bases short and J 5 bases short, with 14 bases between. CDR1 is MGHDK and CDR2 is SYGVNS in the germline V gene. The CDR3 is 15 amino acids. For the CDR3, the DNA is TGTGCCAGCAGTGGGGTGACTGGTCGCAATGAAAAACTGTTTTTT. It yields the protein CASSGVTGRNEKLFF.

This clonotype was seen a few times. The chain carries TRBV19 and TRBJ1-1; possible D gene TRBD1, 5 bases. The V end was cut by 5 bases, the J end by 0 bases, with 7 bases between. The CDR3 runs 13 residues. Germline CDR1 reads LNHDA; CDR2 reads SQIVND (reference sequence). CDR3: CASSGDLNTEAFF. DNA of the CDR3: TGTGCCAGTAGTGGGGACCTGAACACTGAAGCTTTCTTT.

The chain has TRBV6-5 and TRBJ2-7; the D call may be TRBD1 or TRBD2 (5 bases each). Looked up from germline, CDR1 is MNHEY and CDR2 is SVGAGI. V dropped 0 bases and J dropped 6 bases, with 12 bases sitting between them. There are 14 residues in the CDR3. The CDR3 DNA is TGTGCCAGCAGTTACTCAATACGAGGGGTCGAGCAGTACTTC. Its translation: CASSYSIRGVEQYF.

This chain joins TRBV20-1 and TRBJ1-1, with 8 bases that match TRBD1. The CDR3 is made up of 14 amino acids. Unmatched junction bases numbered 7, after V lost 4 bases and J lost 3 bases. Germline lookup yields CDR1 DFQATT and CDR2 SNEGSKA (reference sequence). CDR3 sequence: CSANEGQVHTEAFF. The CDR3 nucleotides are TGCAGTGCTAACGAGGGACAGGTACACACTGAAGCTTTCTTT.

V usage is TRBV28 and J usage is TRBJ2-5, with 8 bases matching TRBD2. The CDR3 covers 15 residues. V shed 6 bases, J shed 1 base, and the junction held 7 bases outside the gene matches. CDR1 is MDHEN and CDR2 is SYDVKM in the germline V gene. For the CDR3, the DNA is TGTGCCAGCAGCCCATTAACTAGCGGCCAAGAGACCCAGTACTTC. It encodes CASSPLTSGQETQYF. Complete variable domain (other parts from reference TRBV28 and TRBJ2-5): DVKVTQSSRYLVKRTGEKVFLECVQDMDHENMFWYRQDPGLGLRLIYFSYDVKMKEKGDIPEGYSVSREKKERFSLILESASTNQTSMYLCASSPLTSGQETQYFGPGTRLLVL.

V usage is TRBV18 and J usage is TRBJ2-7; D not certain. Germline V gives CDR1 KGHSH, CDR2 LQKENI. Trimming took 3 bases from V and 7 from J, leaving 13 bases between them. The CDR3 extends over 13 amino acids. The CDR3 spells CASSPRQSEEQYF. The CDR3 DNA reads TGTGCCAGCTCACCCAGGCAGAGCGAGGAGCAGTACTTC.

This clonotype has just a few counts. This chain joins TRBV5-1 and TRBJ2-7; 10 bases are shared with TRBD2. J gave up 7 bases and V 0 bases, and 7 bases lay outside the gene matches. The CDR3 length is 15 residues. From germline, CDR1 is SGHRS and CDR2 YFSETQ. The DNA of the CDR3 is TGCGCCAGCAGCTTGGCCGGTCTAGCGGGAGTGGAGCAGTACTTC. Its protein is CASSLAGLAGVEQYF.

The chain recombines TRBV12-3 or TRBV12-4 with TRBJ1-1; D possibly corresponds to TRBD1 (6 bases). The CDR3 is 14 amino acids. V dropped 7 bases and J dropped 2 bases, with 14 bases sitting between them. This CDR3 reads CASNPAGVNTEAFF. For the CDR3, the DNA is TGTGCCAGCAATCCGGCAGGGGTCAACACTGAAGCTTTCTTT.